This TCR beta chain comes out of a study of human T cells and chemical hapten exposure. Study in general: Doses of diphenylcyclopropenone went to the patients' scalps weekly throughout the approximately 25-week study. The patients were mostly female; they had alopecia areata, totalis or universalis.

This clonotype was seen many times. As yet, its antigen is unknown. Time point meaning: patch test 1, 2 weeks after DPC sensitization. Treatment here: therapeutic diphenylcyclopropenone sensitization with weekly scalp DPC. Study-wide findings and caveats: PT1 expanded TCR counts and patch test score were linked, and their correlation was positive.

Each CDR3 protein is one row after TCRdb ran MiXCR on the RACE reads. The data contain tens of thousands of distinct CDR3 sequences, approximately 9.3% of them singletons. This TCR was recovered from a woman aged 40 to 50 with alopecia areata. Some clones in this sample may be carry-over from other donors' samples. This specimen was whole blood, taken in connection with sensitization to the hapten diphenylcyclopropenone (DPC).

CDR3 nucleotides: TGTGCCAGCAGCTTGGCGGGGGGACTAGCCTACGAGCAGTACTTC. Translating gives CASSLAGGLAYEQYF. The J gene is TRBJ2-7, the V gene TRBV7-9, with 8 bases fitting TRBD2. The CDR3 is made up of 15 amino acids. Trimming cost V 3 bases and J 2 bases; bases outside gene matches: 6. Germline CDR1 SEHNR, CDR2 FQNEAQ (reference sequence).